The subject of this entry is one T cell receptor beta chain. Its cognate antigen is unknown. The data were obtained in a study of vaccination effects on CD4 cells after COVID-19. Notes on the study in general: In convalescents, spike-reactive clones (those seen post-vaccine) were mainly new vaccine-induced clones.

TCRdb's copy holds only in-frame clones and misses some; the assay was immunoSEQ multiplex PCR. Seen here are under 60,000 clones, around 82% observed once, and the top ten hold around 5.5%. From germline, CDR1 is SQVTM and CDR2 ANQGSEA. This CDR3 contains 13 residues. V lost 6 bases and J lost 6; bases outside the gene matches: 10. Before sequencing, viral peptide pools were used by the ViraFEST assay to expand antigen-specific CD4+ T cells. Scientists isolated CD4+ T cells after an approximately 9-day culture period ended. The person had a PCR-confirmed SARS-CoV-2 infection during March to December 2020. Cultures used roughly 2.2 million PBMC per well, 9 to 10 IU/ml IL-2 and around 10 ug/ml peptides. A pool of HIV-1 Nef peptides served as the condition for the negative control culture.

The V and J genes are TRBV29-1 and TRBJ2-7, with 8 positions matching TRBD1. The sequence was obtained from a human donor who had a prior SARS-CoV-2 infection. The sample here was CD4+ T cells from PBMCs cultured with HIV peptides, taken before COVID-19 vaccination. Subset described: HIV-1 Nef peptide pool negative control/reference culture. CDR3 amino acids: CSVITGQVGEQYF. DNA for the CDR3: TGCAGCGTGATTACGGGACAGGTGGGCGAGCAGTACTTC.